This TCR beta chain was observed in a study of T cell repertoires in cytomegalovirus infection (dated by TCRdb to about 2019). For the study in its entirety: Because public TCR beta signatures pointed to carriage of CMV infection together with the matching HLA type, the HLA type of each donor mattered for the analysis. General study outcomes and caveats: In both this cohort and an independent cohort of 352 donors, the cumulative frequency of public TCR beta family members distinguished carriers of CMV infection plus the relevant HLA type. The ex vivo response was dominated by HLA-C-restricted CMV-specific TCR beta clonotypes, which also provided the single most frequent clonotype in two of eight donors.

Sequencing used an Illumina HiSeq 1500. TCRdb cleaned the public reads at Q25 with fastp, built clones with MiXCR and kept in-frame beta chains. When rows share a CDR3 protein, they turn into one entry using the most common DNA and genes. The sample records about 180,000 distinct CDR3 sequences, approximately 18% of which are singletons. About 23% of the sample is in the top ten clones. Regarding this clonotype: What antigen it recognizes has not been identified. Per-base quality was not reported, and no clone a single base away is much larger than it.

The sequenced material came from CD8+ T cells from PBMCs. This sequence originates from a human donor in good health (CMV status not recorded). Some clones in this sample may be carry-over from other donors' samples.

At the DNA level, the sequence is TGCGCCAGCAGCCAAGATCTCGGGGACAGGGGGCTCTACGAGCAGTACTTC. Its coded protein is CASSQDLGDRGLYEQYF. Here the chain combines TRBV4-3 and TRBJ2-7; 12 bases in the middle match TRBD1. Trimming leaves V shorter by 0 bases and J shorter by 3 bases, with the junction holding 6 bases beyond the gene matches. Including cysteine and phenylalanine, the CDR3 has 17 amino acids. Only CDR3 DNA remains: 51 bases, in frame from the first base. According to the germline V gene, CDR1 reads LGHNA and CDR2 reads YSLEER.